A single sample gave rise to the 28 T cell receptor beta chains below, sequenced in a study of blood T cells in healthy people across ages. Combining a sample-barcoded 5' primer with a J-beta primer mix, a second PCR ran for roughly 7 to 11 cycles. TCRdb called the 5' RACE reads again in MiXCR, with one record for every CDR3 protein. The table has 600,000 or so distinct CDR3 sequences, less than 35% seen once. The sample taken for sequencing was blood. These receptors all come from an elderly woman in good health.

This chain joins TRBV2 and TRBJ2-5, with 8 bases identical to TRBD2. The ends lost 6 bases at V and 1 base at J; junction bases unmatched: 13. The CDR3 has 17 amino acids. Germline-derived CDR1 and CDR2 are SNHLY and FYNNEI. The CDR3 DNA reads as TGTGCCAGCAGGGGGGGAGGGGCTAGCGGGCGCCAAGAGACCCAGTACTTC. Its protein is CASRGGGASGRQETQYF.

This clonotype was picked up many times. In DNA, the CDR3 is TGCAGTGCTAGTCGTACGGCAGAAACTAACTATGGCTACACCTTC. It yields the protein CSASRTAETNYGYTF. This chain joins TRBV20-1 and TRBJ1-2; D not resolved. Trimming stripped 3 bases from V and 0 bases from J, with 14 bases between. Germline CDR1 DFQATT, CDR2 SNEGSKA (reference sequence). The CDR3 covers 15 residues.

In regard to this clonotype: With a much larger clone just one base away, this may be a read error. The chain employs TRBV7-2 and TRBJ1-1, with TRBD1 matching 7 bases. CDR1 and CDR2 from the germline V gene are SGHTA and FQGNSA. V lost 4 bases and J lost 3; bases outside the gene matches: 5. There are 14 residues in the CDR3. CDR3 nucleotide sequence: TGTGCCAGCAGCTCTGGACAGGTGTACACTGAAGCTTTCTTT. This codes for CASSSGQVYTEAFF.

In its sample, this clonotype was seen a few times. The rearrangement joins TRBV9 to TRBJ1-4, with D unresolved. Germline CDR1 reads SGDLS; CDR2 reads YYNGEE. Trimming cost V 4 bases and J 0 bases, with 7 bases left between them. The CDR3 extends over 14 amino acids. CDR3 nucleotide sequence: TGTGCCAGCAGCTACTTTCCAACTAATGAAAAACTGTTTTTT. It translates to CASSYFPTNEKLFF.

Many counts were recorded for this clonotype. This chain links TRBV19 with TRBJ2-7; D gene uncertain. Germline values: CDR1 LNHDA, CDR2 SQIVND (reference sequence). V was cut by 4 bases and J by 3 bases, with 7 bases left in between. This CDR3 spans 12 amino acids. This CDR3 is CASSTFGYEQYF. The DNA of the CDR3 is TGTGCCAGTAGTACCTTCGGCTACGAGCAGTACTTC.

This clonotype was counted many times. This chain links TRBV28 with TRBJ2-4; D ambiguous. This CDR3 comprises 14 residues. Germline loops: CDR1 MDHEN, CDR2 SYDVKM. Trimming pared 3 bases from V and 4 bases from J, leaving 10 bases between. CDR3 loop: CASSLLDKKNIQYF. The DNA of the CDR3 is TGTGCCAGCAGTTTGCTAGATAAGAAAAACATTCAGTACTTC.

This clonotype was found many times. CDR3 residues: CSVSGSSYNEQFF. The DNA for the CDR3 is TGCAGCGTTTCCGGATCCTCCTACAATGAGCAGTTCTTC. V and J are TRBV29-1 and TRBJ2-1; D gene uncertain. The CDR3 contains 13 residues. The germline CDR1 and CDR2 sequences are SQVTM and ANQGSEA. V lost 5 bases and J 0 bases, leaving 8 bases between the germline ends.

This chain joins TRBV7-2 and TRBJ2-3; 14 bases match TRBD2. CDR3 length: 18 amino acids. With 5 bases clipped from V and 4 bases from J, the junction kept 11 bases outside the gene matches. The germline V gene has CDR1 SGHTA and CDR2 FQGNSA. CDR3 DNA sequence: TGTGCCAGCAGCCCATCAGCTTCGACTAGCGGGGGGGCAGATACGCAGTATTTT. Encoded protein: CASSPSASTSGGADTQYF.

CDR3 in amino acids: CARSTAQETQYF. The CDR3 DNA follows: TGTGCCAGGTCGACAGCGCAAGAGACCCAGTACTTC. The chain carries TRBV2 and TRBJ2-5, with D tentatively TRBD1 (5 bases). Germline V gene lookup returns CDR1 SNHLY and CDR2 FYNNEI. V lost 9 bases to trimming and J lost 2 bases, with 10 bases between them. The CDR3 has 12 amino acids.

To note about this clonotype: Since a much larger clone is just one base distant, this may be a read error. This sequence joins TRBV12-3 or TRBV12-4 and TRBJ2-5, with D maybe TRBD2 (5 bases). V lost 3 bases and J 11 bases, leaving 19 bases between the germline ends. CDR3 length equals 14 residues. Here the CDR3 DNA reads TGTGCCAGCAGTTTCGGGGTTGAGTTAAATGAGCAGTACTTC. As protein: CASSFGVELNEQYF.

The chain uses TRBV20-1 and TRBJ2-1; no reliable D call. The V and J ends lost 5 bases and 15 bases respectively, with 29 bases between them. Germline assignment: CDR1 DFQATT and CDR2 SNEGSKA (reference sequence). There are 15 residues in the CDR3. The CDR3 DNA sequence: TGCAGTGCTCCCCATCCTTTGACCAGCCCTCATGATCCGTTCTTC. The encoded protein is CSAPHPLTSPHDPFF.

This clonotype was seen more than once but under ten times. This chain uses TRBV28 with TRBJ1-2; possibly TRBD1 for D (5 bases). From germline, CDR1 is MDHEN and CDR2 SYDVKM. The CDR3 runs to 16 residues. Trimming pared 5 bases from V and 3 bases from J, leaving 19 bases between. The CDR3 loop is CASSPHGQGEDYGYTF. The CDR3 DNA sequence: TGTGCCAGCAGTCCCCATGGGCAGGGTGAGGACTATGGCTACACCTTC.

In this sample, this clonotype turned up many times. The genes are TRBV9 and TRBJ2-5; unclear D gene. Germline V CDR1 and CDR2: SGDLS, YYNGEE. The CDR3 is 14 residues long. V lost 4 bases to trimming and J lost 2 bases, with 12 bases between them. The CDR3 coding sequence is TGTGCCAGCAGCCCCCTCTTGGTACAAGAGACCCAGTACTTC. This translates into CASSPLLVQETQYF. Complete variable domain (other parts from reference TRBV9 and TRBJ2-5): DSGVTQTPKHLITATGQRVTLRCSPRSGDLSVYWYQQSLDQGLQFLIQYYNGEERAKGNILERFSAQQFPDLHSELNLSSLELGDSALYFCASSPLLVQETQYFGPGTRLLVL.

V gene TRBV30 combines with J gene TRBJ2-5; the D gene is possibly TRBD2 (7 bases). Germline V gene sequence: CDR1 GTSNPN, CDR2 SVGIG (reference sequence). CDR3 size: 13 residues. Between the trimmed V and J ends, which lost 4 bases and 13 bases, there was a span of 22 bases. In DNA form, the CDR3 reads TGTGCCTGGATTGGTGGGGGGGCGGGTGAGCGGTACTTC. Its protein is CAWIGGGAGERYF.

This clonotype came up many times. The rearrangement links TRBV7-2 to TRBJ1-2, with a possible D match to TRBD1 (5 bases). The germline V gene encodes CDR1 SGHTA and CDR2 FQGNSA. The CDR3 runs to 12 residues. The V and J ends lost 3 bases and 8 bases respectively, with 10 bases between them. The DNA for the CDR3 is TGTGCCAGCAGCTTTCCCGGGGGAGGCTACACCTTC. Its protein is CASSFPGGGYTF.

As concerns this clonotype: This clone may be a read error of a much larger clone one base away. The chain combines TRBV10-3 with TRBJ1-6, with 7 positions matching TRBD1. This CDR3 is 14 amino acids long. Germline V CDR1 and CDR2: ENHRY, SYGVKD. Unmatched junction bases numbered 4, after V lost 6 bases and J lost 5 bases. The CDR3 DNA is TGTGCCATCAGGAGGGACAGCGATAATTCACCCCTCCACTTT. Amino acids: CAIRRDSDNSPLHF.

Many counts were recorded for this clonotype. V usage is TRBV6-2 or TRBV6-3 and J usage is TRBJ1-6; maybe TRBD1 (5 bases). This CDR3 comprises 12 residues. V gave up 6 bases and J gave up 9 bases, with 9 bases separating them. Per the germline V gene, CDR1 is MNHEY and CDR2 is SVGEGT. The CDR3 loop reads CASSFGGSPLHF. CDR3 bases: TGTGCCAGCAGCTTCGGGGGTTCACCCCTCCACTTT.

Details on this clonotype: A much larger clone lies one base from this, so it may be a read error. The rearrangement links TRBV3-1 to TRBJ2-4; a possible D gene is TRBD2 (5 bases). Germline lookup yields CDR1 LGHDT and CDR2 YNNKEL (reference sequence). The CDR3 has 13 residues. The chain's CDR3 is CAGSQGGRDIQYF. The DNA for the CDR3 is TGTGCCGGCAGCCAAGGCGGGCGGGACATTCAGTACTTC. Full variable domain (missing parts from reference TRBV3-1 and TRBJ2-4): DTAVSQTPKYLVTQMGNDKSIKCEQNLGHDTMYWYKQDSKKFLKIMFSYNNKELIINETVPNRFSPKSPDKAHLNLHINSLELGDSAVYFCAGSQGGRDIQYFGAGTRLSVL.

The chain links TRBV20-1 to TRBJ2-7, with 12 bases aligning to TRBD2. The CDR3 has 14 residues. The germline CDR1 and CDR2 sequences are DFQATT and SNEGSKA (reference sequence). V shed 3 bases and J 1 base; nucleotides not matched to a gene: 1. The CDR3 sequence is CSARTSGRSYEQYF. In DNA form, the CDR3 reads TGCAGTGCTAGGACTAGCGGGAGATCCTACGAGCAGTACTTC.

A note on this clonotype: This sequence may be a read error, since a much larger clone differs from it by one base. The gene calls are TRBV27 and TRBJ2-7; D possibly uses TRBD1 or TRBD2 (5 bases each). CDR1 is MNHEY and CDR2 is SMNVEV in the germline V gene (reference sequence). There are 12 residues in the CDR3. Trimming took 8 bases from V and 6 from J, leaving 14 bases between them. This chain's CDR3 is CASGGQQCEQYF. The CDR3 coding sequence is TGTGCCAGCGGGGGTCAGCAATGCGAGCAGTACTTC.

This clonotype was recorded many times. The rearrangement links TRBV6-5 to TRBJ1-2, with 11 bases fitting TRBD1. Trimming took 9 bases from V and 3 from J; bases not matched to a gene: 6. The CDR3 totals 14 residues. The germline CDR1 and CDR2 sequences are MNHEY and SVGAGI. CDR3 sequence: CASWEGQGDYGYTF. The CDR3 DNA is TGTGCCAGTTGGGAGGGACAGGGGGACTATGGCTACACCTTC.

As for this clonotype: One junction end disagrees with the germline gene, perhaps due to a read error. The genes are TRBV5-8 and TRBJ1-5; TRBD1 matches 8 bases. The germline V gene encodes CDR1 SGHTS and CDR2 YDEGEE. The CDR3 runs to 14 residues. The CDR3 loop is CASMETGVHQPQHF. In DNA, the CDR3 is TGTGCGAGCATGGAGACAGGGGTTCATCAGCCCCAGCATTTT.

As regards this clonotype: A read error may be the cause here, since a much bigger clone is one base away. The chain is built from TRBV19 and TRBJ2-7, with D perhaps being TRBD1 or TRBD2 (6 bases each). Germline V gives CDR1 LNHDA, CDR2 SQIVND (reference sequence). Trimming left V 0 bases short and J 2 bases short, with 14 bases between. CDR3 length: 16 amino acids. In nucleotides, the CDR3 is TGTGCCAGTAGTATAGATGGACGGGGGCAAACCTACGAGCAGTACTTC. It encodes CASSIDGRGQTYEQYF. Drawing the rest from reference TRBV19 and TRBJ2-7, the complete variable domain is DGGITQSPKYLFRKEGQNVTLSCEQNLNHDAMYWYRQDPGQGLRLIYYSQIVNDFQKGDIAEGYSVSREKKESFPLTVTSAQKNPTAFYLCASSIDGRGQTYEQYFGPGTRLTVT.

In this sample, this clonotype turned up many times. The CDR3 loop is CASSSGGSLGEQYF. The CDR3 DNA sequence: TGTGCCAGCAGCTCAGGGGGCAGCCTGGGCGAGCAGTACTTC. The gene calls are TRBV7-9 and TRBJ2-4, with TRBD1 matching 8 bases. The J call may be incorrect, as the DNA end agrees better with TRBJ2-7. The CDR3 loop spans 14 amino acids. Germline CDR1 SEHNR, CDR2 FQNEAQ (reference sequence).

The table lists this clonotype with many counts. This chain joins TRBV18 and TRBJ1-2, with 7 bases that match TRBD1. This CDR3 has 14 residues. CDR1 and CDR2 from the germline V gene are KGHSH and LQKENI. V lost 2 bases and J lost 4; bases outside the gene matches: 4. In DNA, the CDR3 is TGTGCCAGCTCACCATCGACAGGGATCTATGGCTACACCTTC. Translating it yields CASSPSTGIYGYTF.

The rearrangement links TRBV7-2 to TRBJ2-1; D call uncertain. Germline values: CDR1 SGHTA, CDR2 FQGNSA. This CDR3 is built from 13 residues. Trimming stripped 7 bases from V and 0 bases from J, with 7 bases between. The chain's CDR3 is CASTLGSYNEQFF. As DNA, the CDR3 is TGTGCCAGCACCCTGGGCTCCTACAATGAGCAGTTCTTC.

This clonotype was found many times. The CDR3 sequence: CAWSPQETQYF. In DNA form, the CDR3 reads TGTGCCTGGAGTCCTCAAGAGACCCAGTACTTC. The chain joins TRBV30 to TRBJ2-5; D not resolved. From germline, CDR1 is GTSNPN and CDR2 SVGIG (reference sequence). V was trimmed by 2 bases and J by 2 bases, leaving 3 bases between them. The CDR3 loop spans 11 amino acids. Full variable domain (rest looked up from reference TRBV30 and TRBJ2-5): SQTIHQWPATLVQPVGSPLSLECTVEGTSNPNLYWYRQAAGRGLQLLFYSVGIGQISSEVPQNLSASRPQDRQFILSSKKLLLSDSGFYLCAWSPQETQYFGPGTRLLVL.

The CDR3: CSASGLGVDTEAFF. The DNA of the CDR3 is TGCAGTGCTAGTGGGTTGGGAGTTGACACTGAAGCTTTCTTT. The chain joins TRBV20-1 to TRBJ1-1; D ambiguous. This CDR3 has 14 amino acids. The V gene lost 3 bases and the J gene lost 3 bases, with 14 bases spanning the gap. Germline V gives CDR1 DFQATT, CDR2 SNEGSKA (reference sequence).